These 16 T cell receptor beta chains came from one sample sequenced in a study of post-analysis software for immune sequencing data (dated by TCRdb to between 2014 and 2016). Overall results and qualifications from the work: A few TRBV segments, including TRBV5-6, TRBV5-1 and TRBV20-1, were significantly more frequent in patients than controls.

Their antigens are not known. Library preparation was by PCR. Data came from an Illumina HiSeq 2500. To reduce PCR and sequencing biases, unique molecular identifiers were built into the TCR beta cDNA libraries. TCRdb redid the processing of the public reads, applying fastp at Q25 and MiXCR, and retained in-frame beta chains. Each CDR3 protein appears once, grouped with its most common genes and DNA. This sample lists 750,000 to 950,000 distinct CDR3 sequences; roughly half were detected once. Of the sample, approximately 4.4% is held by the ten largest clones. What was sequenced was blood. Every receptor here comes from a girl aged 5-17 years with multiple sclerosis.

This chain links TRBV30 with TRBJ2-6, with a possible D match to TRBD1 (5 bases). CDR1 and CDR2 (germline): GTSNPN, SVGIG (reference sequence). The CDR3 length is 13 residues. The CDR3 loop is CGQLSSGANVLTF. Here the CDR3 DNA reads TGTGGACAGCTAAGCTCTGGGGCCAACGTCCTGACTTTC.

This sequence joins TRBV6-1 and TRBJ2-7; D possibly corresponds to TRBD1 (6 bases). This CDR3 region has 15 residues. The V gene lost 11 bases and the J gene lost 0 bases, with 20 bases spanning the gap. Germline CDR1 MNHNS, CDR2 SASEGT. DNA of the CDR3: TGTGCCGGGAGTAGGGGGACGGACAGCTCCTACGAGCAGTACTTC. The encoded protein is CAGSRGTDSSYEQYF.

This clonotype was counted between two and nine times. The chain recombines TRBV7-3 with TRBJ2-3; 7 bases map to TRBD1. Germline V gives CDR1 SGHTA, CDR2 FQGTGA. V shed 4 bases and J 6 bases; nucleotides not matched to a gene: 4. The CDR3 length is 13 residues. The CDR3 DNA reads as TGTGCCAGCAGCTCTACAGGGGTTGATACGCAGTATTTT. It yields the protein CASSSTGVDTQYF.

Only one count was recorded for this clonotype. The genes are TRBV20-1 and TRBJ2-2; the D is unclear. The CDR3 covers 14 residues. CDR1 and CDR2 (germline): DFQATT, SNEGSKA (reference sequence). The V and J ends lost 1 base and 5 bases respectively, with 11 bases between them. The CDR3 sequence: CSARAPVGTGELFF. The DNA for the CDR3 is TGCAGTGCTAGAGCCCCGGTTGGAACCGGGGAGCTGTTTTTT.

This clonotype has only one observation. The rearrangement joins TRBV5-1 to TRBJ2-6; D is possibly TRBD1 (5 bases). V lost 0 bases to trimming and J lost 1 base, with 17 bases between them. Germline V CDR1 and CDR2: SGHRS, YFSETQ. The CDR3 totals 19 residues. The CDR3 coding sequence is TGCGCCAGCAGCTTGGCAGGGCTACCTCGGAGTTCTGGGGCCAACGTCCTGACTTTC. As protein: CASSLAGLPRSSGANVLTF.

The chain carries TRBV20-1 and TRBJ2-3; D might be TRBD2 (5 bases). This CDR3 is 12 amino acids long. The V gene lost 4 bases and the J gene lost 4 bases, with 9 bases spanning the gap. The germline gives CDR1 DFQATT, CDR2 SNEGSKA (reference sequence). CDR3 residues: CSATGSADTQYF. As DNA, the CDR3 is TGCAGTGCTACGGGGTCCGCAGATACGCAGTATTTT.

The V gene is TRBV5-5, the J gene TRBJ1-4; D is ambiguous. Germline V gene sequence: CDR1 SGHKS, CDR2 YYEKEE (reference sequence). V dropped 0 bases and J dropped 3 bases, with 9 bases sitting between them. The CDR3 consists of 15 residues. CDR3 sequence (DNA): TGTGCCAGCAGCTTGGAAGTTGGGGCTAATGAAAAACTGTTTTTT. It is translated as CASSLEVGANEKLFF. Combining the CDR3 with reference TRBV5-5 and TRBJ1-4 gives the whole variable domain DAGVTQSPTHLIKTRGQQVTLRCSPISGHKSVSWYQQVLGQGPQFIFQYYEKEERGRGNFPDRFSARQFPNYSSELNVNALLLGDSALYLCASSLEVGANEKLFFGSGTQLSVL.

The chain couples TRBV20-1 to TRBJ1-1, with D tentatively TRBD1 (6 bases). The ends were cut back, 2 bases at V and 0 bases at J, with 10 bases in the middle. CDR3 size: 14 residues. Germline V gives CDR1 DFQATT, CDR2 SNEGSKA (reference sequence). The CDR3: CSARPGALNTEAFF. CDR3 DNA sequence: TGCAGTGCTAGACCGGGGGCCTTGAACACTGAAGCTTTCTTT.

The chain uses TRBV9 and TRBJ2-1; no firm D call. CDR3 length: 14 amino acids. Germline V gives CDR1 SGDLS, CDR2 YYNGEE. Trimming cost V 6 bases and J 0 bases, with 10 bases left between them. The DNA for the CDR3 is TGTGCCAGCACCCCTAGAAGCTCCTACAATGAGCAGTTCTTC. It codes for CASTPRSSYNEQFF.

This rearrangement joins TRBV10-3 to TRBJ2-1; 16 positions agree with TRBD2. With V trimmed by 8 bases and J by 6 bases, 4 bases remained unmatched. The germline gives CDR1 ENHRY, CDR2 SYGVKD. The CDR3 covers 15 residues. The CDR3 nucleotides are TGTGCCATCTCCGGGACTAGCGGGAGGGGCAATGAGCAGTTCTTC. Translated, it gives CAISGTSGRGNEQFF.

This clonotype appeared a few times. The rearrangement joins TRBV12-3 or TRBV12-4 to TRBJ2-7; 11 bases align to TRBD1. V was clipped by 1 base and J by 7 bases; unmatched bases: 9. The CDR3 loop spans 16 amino acids. The CDR3 DNA sequence: TGTGCCAGCAGTTTAGAGATTCGGACAGGGGGCGAAGAGCAGTACTTC. Protein product: CASSLEIRTGGEEQYF.

This chain joins TRBV5-1 and TRBJ2-7; 7 nucleotides agree with TRBD2. J gave up 5 bases and V 0 bases, and 11 bases lay outside the gene matches. CDR1 is SGHRS, CDR2 YFSETQ, per germline. CDR3 size: 16 residues. DNA of the CDR3: TGCGCCAGCAGCTTGGTGAAAGTGGCGGGAGAAAACGAGCAGTACTTC. This translates into CASSLVKVAGENEQYF.

The chain links TRBV6-6 to TRBJ1-1; D unresolved. There are 12 residues in the CDR3. Trimming left V 7 bases short and J 2 bases short, with 8 bases between. Germline V gene lookup returns CDR1 MNHNY and CDR2 SVGAGI (reference sequence). CDR3 bases: TGTGCCAGCATCAAGGGAAACACTGAAGCTTTCTTT. Residues: CASIKGNTEAFF.

The J gene is TRBJ2-3, the V gene TRBV10-2; no clear D. Trimming cost V 10 bases and J 2 bases, with 16 bases left between them. Germline V gene sequence: CDR1 WSHSY, CDR2 SAAADI. The CDR3 sequence is 14 residues long. The CDR3 protein is CAIRRATNTDTQYF. The CDR3 nucleotides read TGCGCCATTCGACGGGCAACTAACACAGATACGCAGTATTTT.

In the case of this clonotype: An end of the junction does not agree with germline; a read error may underlie this. The chain is built from TRBV5-1 and TRBJ2-5; D may be TRBD1 (5 bases). The CDR3 extends over 14 amino acids. Per germline, CDR1 SGHRS and CDR2 YFSETQ. The CDR3 reads CASSLAGIQETQYF. CDR3 nucleotides: TGTGCCAGCAGCTTAGCAGGGATCCAAGAGACCCAGTACTTC. The entire variable domain, with the rest obtained from reference TRBV5-1 and TRBJ2-5, is as follows: KAGVTQTPRYLIKTRGQQVTLSCSPISGHRSVSWYQQTPGQGLQFLFEYFSETQRNKGNFPGRFSGRQFSNSRSEMNVSTLELGDSALYLCASSLAGIQETQYFGPGTRLLVL.

The CDR3 DNA follows: TGTGCCAGCAGCTCCCAGATAGGACAGGAGAGCCCCTATAATTCACCCCTCCACTTT. Protein: CASSSQIGQESPYNSPLHF. The chain combines TRBV7-9 with TRBJ1-6; 7 bases are a match to TRBD1. The CDR3 is 19 residues long. Per the germline V gene, CDR1 is SEHNR and CDR2 is FQNEAQ (reference sequence). The junction had 14 bases not matched to a gene; V was cut back by 4 bases and J by 2 bases.